This T cell receptor (beta chain) stems from a study of T cell responses to AZD1222 COVID-19 vaccine. Clones were sequenced by immunoSEQ multiplex PCR, and TCRdb holds only the in-frame ones, with some missing. Here the sample spans 100,000 to 150,000 clones, around 87% being singletons. The germline V and J ends were trimmed by 6 bases and 3 bases, with 15 bases remaining between them. The CDR3 spans 14 residues. The germline V gene has CDR1 SGHNT and CDR2 YYREEE (reference sequence). This chain joins TRBV5-4 and TRBJ2-5, with D perhaps matching TRBD2 (5 bases). The sample consisted of peripheral blood, taken on day 0 of AZD1222 vaccination. This sequence originates from an adult in good health. CDR3: CASTVWRVEETQYF. In DNA, the CDR3 is TGTGCCAGCACCGTTTGGCGGGTGGAAGAGACCCAGTACTTC.